These 22 T cell receptor beta chains originate from one sample sequenced in a study of T cells in tuberculosis. The method was immunoSEQ multiplex PCR; TCRdb's version includes in-frame clones alone and lacks a portion of them. The sample lists tens of thousands of clones, around 91% seen once, with roughly 15% in the top ten. Sequencing input: PBMCs. All receptors derive from a donor between 5 and 29 years old with latent tuberculosis or without tuberculosis infection.

This chain connects TRBV30 to TRBJ1-3, with no clear D. CDR3 length: 13 residues. The V end was cut by 5 bases, the J end by 3 bases, with 11 bases between. CDR1 is GTSNPN and CDR2 is SVGIG in the germline V gene (reference sequence). In DNA form, the CDR3 reads TGTGCCTGGGCTTTGCTCAGTGGAAACACCATATATTTT. It encodes CAWALLSGNTIYF.

V and J are TRBV5-6 and TRBJ1-6; D call uncertain. V was shortened by 6 bases and J by 10 bases, with 14 bases between the two germline ends. The CDR3 spans 13 residues. Per germline, CDR1 SGHDT and CDR2 YYEEEE. This CDR3 reads CASNGEGGSPLHF. The CDR3 DNA is TGTGCCAGCAATGGGGAGGGAGGGTCACCCCTCCACTTT.

The count of this clone is one. The CDR3 DNA reads as TGTGCCAGCTGTGCCGACACCTACTATGGCTACACCTTC. This translates into CASCADTYYGYTF. V gene TRBV25-1 combines with J gene TRBJ1-2, with D hard to call. Trimming took 8 bases from V and 3 from J, leaving 13 bases between them. The germline gives CDR1 MGHDK, CDR2 SYGVNS. The CDR3 sequence is 13 residues long.

The chain links TRBV23-1 to TRBJ1-1; 9 positions match TRBD1. TRBV23-1 qualifies as an ORF whose function is uncertain. The length of the CDR3 is 15 residues. The V and J ends lost 3 bases and 4 bases, in that order; junction bases with no gene match: 6. The CDR3, as DNA: TGCGCCAGCAGTCATACCGGGACAGGGCTCACTGAAGCTTTCTTT. Residues: CASSHTGTGLTEAFF.

This rearrangement joins TRBV5-6 to TRBJ2-2; TRBD2 matches at 8 bases. This CDR3 spans 15 amino acids. The V gene end was trimmed by 1 base and the J gene end by 7 bases; junction bases not matched to a gene: 6. From germline, CDR1 is SGHDT and CDR2 YYEEEE. This CDR3 is CASSLLIAGNGELFF. In DNA form, the CDR3 reads TGTGCCAGCAGCTTGTTAATAGCGGGGAACGGGGAGCTGTTTTTT.

This chain joins TRBV10-3 and TRBJ1-6; 9 bases agree with TRBD1. The germline V gene has CDR1 ENHRY and CDR2 SYGVKD. J gave up 7 bases and V 0 bases, and 1 base lay outside the gene matches. This CDR3 contains 15 residues. The CDR3 spells CAISESGQGNSPLHF. The CDR3 DNA follows: TGTGCCATCAGTGAGTCGGGACAGGGCAATTCACCCCTCCACTTT.

V and J are TRBV19 and TRBJ2-2, with 8 bases that match TRBD1. The CDR3 totals 16 residues. J was trimmed by 1 base and V by 1 base; bases with no gene match: 2. Germline CDR1 LNHDA, CDR2 SQIVND (reference sequence). In DNA form, the CDR3 reads TGTGCCAGTAGTATAGTGGGGACAGGGAACACCGGGGAGCTGTTTTTT. The encoded protein is CASSIVGTGNTGELFF.

This clone has only one observation. This chain uses TRBV7-2 with TRBJ1-5, with a tentative D call TRBD1 (6 bases). Germline V lookup: CDR1 SGHTA, CDR2 FQGNSA. This CDR3 contains 13 residues. V lost 4 bases to trimming and J lost 6 bases, with 10 bases between them. CDR3 region: CASSSSDSQPQHF. In DNA form, the CDR3 reads TGTGCCAGCAGCTCCTCGGACAGTCAGCCCCAGCATTTT.

This clone was detected only once. The chain joins TRBV19 to TRBJ2-2, with a possible D match to TRBD1 (7 bases). CDR3 length: 15 residues. V was pared by 5 bases and J by 3 bases, with 13 bases between. In germline, CDR1 is LNHDA, CDR2 SQIVND (reference sequence). In DNA, the CDR3 is TGTGCCAGTAGTCCCTCAGGGGGGTACACCGGGGAGCTGTTTTTT. Translation: CASSPSGGYTGELFF.

The chain employs TRBV4-1 and TRBJ2-1, with no clear D. V shed 1 base and J shed 0 bases, with 7 bases lying between them. Germline loops: CDR1 MGHRA, CDR2 YSYEKL. The CDR3 runs to 15 residues. The CDR3 spells CASSQVLSSYNEQFF. CDR3 nucleotide sequence: TGCGCCAGCAGCCAAGTGTTGAGCTCCTACAATGAGCAGTTCTTC.

V and J are TRBV30 and TRBJ1-4; tentatively, D is TRBD1 (5 bases). The CDR3 spans 14 residues. Deletions cut 0 bases from V and 8 bases from J, with 13 bases between. Germline V gene sequence: CDR1 GTSNPN, CDR2 SVGIG (reference sequence). The CDR3 DNA reads as TGTGCCTGGAGTGTAACCGGGGGGGACGAAAAACTGTTTTTT. As protein: CAWSVTGGDEKLFF.

J is TRBJ1-1 and V is TRBV29-1; 7 nucleotides line up with TRBD1. CDR3 length: 14 residues. From germline, CDR1 is SQVTM and CDR2 ANQGSEA. V lost 6 bases and J lost 1; bases outside the gene matches: 8. CDR3 nucleotide sequence: TGCAGCGTCGACCCCGGGACAGCGAACACTGAAGCTTTCTTT. Protein: CSVDPGTANTEAFF.

The chain carries TRBV2 and TRBJ1-2, with unresolved D. This CDR3 contains 15 residues. Trimming took off 7 bases at V and 6 bases at J, with 21 bases between the two ends. Germline V CDR1 and CDR2: SNHLY, FYNNEI. The CDR3 sequence is CASKQMRGLQHGYTF. CDR3 in DNA: TGTGCCAGCAAACAAATGCGGGGTTTACAACATGGCTACACCTTC.

The chain links TRBV6-1 to TRBJ1-2, with D perhaps TRBD1 (5 bases). Trimming left V 7 bases short and J 2 bases short, with 11 bases between. The CDR3 is 13 residues long. CDR1 MNHNS and CDR2 SASEGT come from the germline V gene. In DNA, the CDR3 is TGTGCCAGCAACCCTGGGGGGAACTATGGCTACACCTTC. Translating it yields CASNPGGNYGYTF.

In this sample, this clone turned up once. This CDR3 reads CASSEDRRADIQYF. The CDR3 region has the DNA TGTGCCAGCAGTGAAGATCGGCGGGCCGACATTCAGTACTTC. This chain links TRBV2 with TRBJ2-4; the D gene is possibly TRBD2 (5 bases). CDR3 length: 14 amino acids. V was clipped by 1 base and J by 8 bases, with 12 bases between them. Germline-derived CDR1 and CDR2 are SNHLY and FYNNEI.

The rearrangement links TRBV7-2 to TRBJ1-2, with 7 bases fitting TRBD1. The CDR3 consists of 14 residues. CDR1 SGHTA and CDR2 FQGNSA come from the germline V gene. After removal of 6 bases from V and 2 bases from J, the junction contained 6 bases not matched to a gene. As DNA, the CDR3 is TGTGCCAGCAGGCCCCTGGACAGGAACTATGGCTACACCTTC. This gives the protein CASRPLDRNYGYTF.

The chain employs TRBV18 and TRBJ2-3; TRBD1 matches 7 bases. The CDR3 runs to 16 residues. The V gene end was trimmed by 5 bases and the J gene end by 0 bases; junction bases not matched to a gene: 8. From germline, CDR1 is KGHSH and CDR2 LQKENI. Here the CDR3 reads CASSGAGTVSTDTQYF. The CDR3 bases are TGTGCCAGCTCAGGCGCCGGGACAGTTAGCACAGATACGCAGTATTTT.

The chain carries TRBV6-1 and TRBJ1-6; weak D call: TRBD1 (5 bases). This CDR3 is built from 13 residues. The ends were cut back, 8 bases at V and 6 bases at J, with 11 bases in the middle. CDR1 is MNHNS, CDR2 SASEGT, per germline. The CDR3 here is CASCREVNSPLHF. The CDR3 bases are TGTGCCAGCTGCAGGGAAGTTAATTCACCCCTCCACTTT.

The gene calls are TRBV5-6 and TRBJ2-7; unclear D gene. The germline gives CDR1 SGHDT, CDR2 YYEEEE. The CDR3 has 13 residues. The ends were cut back, 0 bases at V and 7 bases at J, with 11 bases in the middle. CDR3 amino acids: CASSLELEREQYF. In DNA, the CDR3 is TGTGCCAGCAGCTTGGAGTTGGAGAGGGAGCAGTACTTC.

V and J are TRBV19 and TRBJ2-7; 7 bases line up with TRBD1. J gave up 2 bases and V 6 bases, and 7 bases lay outside the gene matches. The germline V gene has CDR1 LNHDA and CDR2 SQIVND (reference sequence). The CDR3 extends over 14 amino acids. The CDR3 reads CASSASGTAYEQYF. The CDR3 bases are TGTGCCAGTAGCGCTTCCGGGACAGCCTACGAGCAGTACTTC.

The chain combines TRBV15 with TRBJ2-5; the D is unclear. This CDR3 comprises 13 residues. The V gene lost 0 bases and the J gene lost 4 bases, with 6 bases spanning the gap. The germline CDR1 and CDR2 sequences are LNHNV and YYDKDF (reference sequence). CDR3 loop: CATSRDSGETQYF. The CDR3 DNA is TGTGCCACCAGCAGAGATTCGGGAGAGACCCAGTACTTC.

The V gene is TRBV4-2, the J gene TRBJ1-5; maybe TRBD1 (6 bases). Per the germline V gene, CDR1 is LGHNA and CDR2 is YNFKEQ. The V gene lost 7 bases and the J gene lost 0 bases, with 13 bases spanning the gap. CDR3 length equals 15 residues. DNA for the CDR3: TGTGCCAGCAATCCGGACAGTACTAGCAATCAGCCCCAGCATTTT. Its translation is CASNPDSTSNQPQHF.